Described below is a single T cell receptor (beta chain) sequence and its context. V lost 0 bases and J lost 3; bases outside the gene matches: 4. Germline V CDR1 and CDR2: MNHEY, SVGEGT. CDR3 size: 15 residues. This specimen comes from a study of blood T cell repertoires in COVID-19. Authors' analysis steps: Reference gene primer amplification gave nucleated cell count estimates. Here immunoSEQ multiplex PCR was the method, and the copy in TCRdb shows in-frame clones only, minus some. For V, J and clone size, that table is used; D and trimming come from the DNA. The table shows some 150,000 clones, with 78% occurring only once.

The clonotype comes from an elderly woman with acute or convalescent COVID-19. The sequencing sample was made of peripheral blood. This chain connects TRBV6-2 or TRBV6-3 to TRBJ2-5, with TRBD2 identical over 7 bases. The CDR3 protein is CASSYSASGEETQYF. Written as DNA, the CDR3 is TGTGCCAGCAGTTACTCGGCTAGCGGAGAAGAGACCCAGTACTTC.